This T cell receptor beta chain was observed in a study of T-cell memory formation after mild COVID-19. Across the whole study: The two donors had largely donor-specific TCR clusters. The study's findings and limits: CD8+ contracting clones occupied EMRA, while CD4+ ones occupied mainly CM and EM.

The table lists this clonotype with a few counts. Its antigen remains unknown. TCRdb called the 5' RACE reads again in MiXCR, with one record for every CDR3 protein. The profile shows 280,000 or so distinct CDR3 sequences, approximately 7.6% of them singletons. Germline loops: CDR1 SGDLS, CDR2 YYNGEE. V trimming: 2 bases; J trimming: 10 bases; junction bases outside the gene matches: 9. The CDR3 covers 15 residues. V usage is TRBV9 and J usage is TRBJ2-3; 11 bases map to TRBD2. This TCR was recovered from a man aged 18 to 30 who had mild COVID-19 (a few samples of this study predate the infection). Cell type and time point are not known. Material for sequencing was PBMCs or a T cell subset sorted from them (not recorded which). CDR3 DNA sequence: TGTGCCAGCAGCGTGGCGCTAGCGGGGGGAGAGTCGCAGTATTTT. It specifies CASSVALAGGESQYF.